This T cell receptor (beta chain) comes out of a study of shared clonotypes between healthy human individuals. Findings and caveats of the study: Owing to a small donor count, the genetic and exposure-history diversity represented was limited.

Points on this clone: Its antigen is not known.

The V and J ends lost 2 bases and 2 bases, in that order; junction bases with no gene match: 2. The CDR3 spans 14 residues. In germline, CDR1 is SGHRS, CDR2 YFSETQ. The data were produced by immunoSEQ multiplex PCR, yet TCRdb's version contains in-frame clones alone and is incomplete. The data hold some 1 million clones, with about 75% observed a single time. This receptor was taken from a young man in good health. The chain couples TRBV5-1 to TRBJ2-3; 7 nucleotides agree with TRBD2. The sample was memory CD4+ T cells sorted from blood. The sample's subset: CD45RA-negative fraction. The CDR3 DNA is TGCGCCAGCAGCTTCGCGGGGGTCACAGATACGCAGTATTTT. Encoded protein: CASSFAGVTDTQYF.